Below, 9 T cell receptor beta chains from the same sample are listed, as sequenced in a study of blood T cell repertoires in COVID-19. Repertoires were generated with immunoSEQ multiplex PCR, while TCRdb's copy carries only in-frame clones and drops some. The profile shows about 250,000 clones, more than 70% of them singletons. Material: peripheral blood. The receptors shown here come from a man older than 75 with acute or convalescent COVID-19.

The rearrangement links TRBV4-1 to TRBJ2-3; 9 positions agree with TRBD1. CDR3 length: 16 amino acids. Germline CDR1 reads MGHRA; CDR2 reads YSYEKL. V shed 1 base and J 4 bases; nucleotides not matched to a gene: 6. The CDR3 nucleotides are TGCGCCAGCAGCCAAGGAGCTCGACAGGGGGCAGATACGCAGTATTTT. Translated, it gives CASSQGARQGADTQYF.

The V and J genes are TRBV7-6 and TRBJ2-2; D is uncertain. Germline V gives CDR1 SGHVS, CDR2 FNYEAQ. V gave up 3 bases and J gave up 4 bases, with 15 bases separating them. The CDR3 runs 16 residues. This chain's CDR3 is CASSFTPALGTGELFF. CDR3 nucleotide sequence: TGTGCCAGCAGCTTTACCCCAGCGCTGGGCACCGGGGAGCTGTTTTTT.

The rearrangement uses TRBV5-4 and TRBJ2-1; TRBD2 aligns across 7 bases. Germline V gene data show CDR1 as SGHNT and CDR2 as YYREEE (reference sequence). The J segment lost 3 bases and the V segment lost 3 bases, leaving 3 bases of the junction unmatched. This CDR3 is built from 14 residues. The DNA for the CDR3 is TGTGCCAGCAGCTCGGGAGGTCGCTACAATGAGCAGTTCTTC. It yields the protein CASSSGGRYNEQFF.

The rearrangement links TRBV3-1 (or the pseudogene TRBV3-2) to TRBJ2-3; 8 bases match TRBD2. The CDR3 spans 19 residues. The trim removed 3 bases at V and 1 base at J, leaving 15 bases unmatched. Germline CDR1 LGHDT, CDR2 YNNKEL (reference sequence). The CDR3 protein is CASSQAGGVQGFGTDTQYF. In DNA, the CDR3 is TGTGCCAGCAGCCAGGCCGGGGGGGTACAGGGTTTTGGCACAGATACGCAGTATTTT.

V and J are TRBV10-1 and TRBJ2-5; D perhaps matches TRBD1 (6 bases). Trimming removed 0 bases from V and 1 base from J, with 15 bases in between. Germline lookup yields CDR1 WNHNN and CDR2 SYGVQD (reference sequence). The CDR3 length is 17 residues. The CDR3 is CASSESGRGRTQETQYF. The CDR3 DNA reads as TGCGCCAGCAGTGAGTCGGGCAGGGGTCGAACCCAAGAGACCCAGTACTTC.

This clone showed up just a few times. The rearrangement joins TRBV7-9 to TRBJ1-5; 7 nucleotides match TRBD1. The CDR3 is 16 amino acids. The germline V gene has CDR1 SEHNR and CDR2 FQNEAQ (reference sequence). The V gene end was trimmed by 1 base and the J gene end by 3 bases; junction bases not matched to a gene: 6. Here the CDR3 DNA reads TGTGCCAGCAGCTTAGACGGCAGGGGGGACAATCAGCCCCAGCATTTT. Translating it yields CASSLDGRGDNQPQHF.

This sequence joins TRBV19 and TRBJ2-1, with 7 bases fitting TRBD1. The germline CDR1 and CDR2 sequences are LNHDA and SQIVND (reference sequence). The CDR3 spans 16 residues. V lost 5 bases and J lost 3; bases outside the gene matches: 10. The CDR3 protein is CASSSPPGQIYNEQFF. CDR3 nucleotide sequence: TGTGCCAGTAGTTCCCCGCCGGGACAGATCTACAATGAGCAGTTCTTC.

The V call is TRBV7-3, the J call TRBJ2-1, with 7 nucleotides matching TRBD2. This CDR3 has 17 amino acids. J was trimmed by 0 bases and V by 1 base; bases with no gene match: 6. CDR1 and CDR2 from the germline V gene are SGHTA and FQGTGA. CDR3 sequence reads: CASSLSPSGFSYNEQFF. DNA of the CDR3: TGTGCCAGCAGCTTAAGCCCTAGCGGATTCTCCTACAATGAGCAGTTCTTC.

This sequence joins TRBV7-2 and TRBJ2-7; 8 nucleotides match TRBD2. CDR3 length equals 17 residues. Germline CDR1 and CDR2: SGHTA and FQGNSA. With 0 bases clipped from V and 2 bases from J, the junction kept 9 bases outside the gene matches. CDR3 residues: CASSLASARTSPYEQYF. The CDR3 DNA sequence: TGTGCCAGCAGCTTAGCGTCGGCCCGGACTAGCCCCTACGAGCAGTACTTC.